These T cell receptor beta chains were read from a single sample in a study of T cells after posttransplantation cyclophosphamide. Produced via immunoSEQ multiplex PCR; TCRdb's table is partial and in-frame only. Here the sample spans tens of thousands of clones, around 78% being singletons. Material: CD4+ T cells sorted from blood, obtained about 1,900 days after a stem cell transplant with posttransplant cyclophosphamide. Receptors originate from a female patient aged 40-50 years who received an allogeneic stem cell transplant from a related donor, was CMV-positive, and had no GVHD. Some T cells may be supplied by the graft donor. Both conserved end residues are part of each CDR3. The D gene is left open where the match is weak. A row's size may be missing; if present it is once, few, many or a size class.

NA | TRBJ1-4 | TRBV4-1 | NA | CASSHSKKGLDEKLFF | TGCGCCAGCAGCCACTCGAAAAAGGGGCTGGATGAAAAACTGTTTTTT
NA | TRBJ2-1 | TRBV7-3 | TRBD2 | CASSLRWGGGLRYNEQFF | TGTGCCAGCAGCTTAAGGTGGGGCGGGGGTTTGCGGTACAATGAGCAGTTCTTC
NA | TRBJ1-4 | TRBV7-9 | NA | CASSQWQGEEKLFF | TGTGCCAGCAGTCAGTGGCAGGGTGAAGAAAAACTGTTTTTT
NA | TRBJ2-7 | TRBV4-2 | NA | CASTPRTGSYEQYF | TGTGCCAGCACCCCTCGGACTGGCTCCTACGAGCAGTACTTC
NA | TRBJ2-3 | TRBV5-4 | NA | CASSLETGYTDTQYF | TGTGCCAGCAGCTTGGAGACGGGGTACACAGATACGCAGTATTTT
once | TRBJ2-1 | TRBV7-3 | NA | CASSLRRNNEQFF | TGTGCCAGCAGCTTAAGGCGGAACAATGAGCAGTTCTTC
once | TRBJ2-7 | TRBV5-1 | TRBD1 | CASSLGDRVNEQYF | TGCGCCAGCAGCTTGGGCGACAGGGTCAACGAGCAGTACTTC
once | TRBJ2-3 | TRBV7-3 | TRBD2 | CASTPARQAGAPDTQYF | TGTGCCAGCACCCCCGCTAGGCAAGCGGGGGCTCCAGATACGCAGTATTTT
NA | TRBJ2-7 | TRBV5-4 | TRBD1 | CASSKGQGVYEQYF | TGTGCCAGCAGCAAGGGACAGGGTGTGTACGAGCAGTACTTC
few | TRBJ2-7 | TRBV6-5 | TRBD2 | CASGRAAGHEQYF | TGTGCCAGCGGGAGGGCGGCGGGACACGAGCAGTACTTC
NA | TRBJ1-4 | TRBV4-1 | NA | CASSQEIWTVTNEKLFF | TGCGCCAGCAGCCAAGAGATTTGGACAGTCACTAATGAAAAACTGTTTTTT
NA | TRBJ2-7 | TRBV6-6 | NA | CASRPGGVNYEQYF | TGTGCCAGCAGGCCGGGCGGGGTGAACTACGAGCAGTACTTC
NA | TRBJ1-2 | TRBV7-9 | NA | CASSLDWYGYTF | TGTGCCAGCAGCCTCGACTGGTATGGCTACACCTTC
NA | TRBJ2-7 | TRBV9 | NA | CASSSRGDSAYEQYF | TGTGCCAGCAGCTCCAGGGGGGACAGCGCCTACGAGCAGTACTTC
NA | TRBJ2-7 | TRBV7-8 | TRBD2 | CASSPRSGGFYEQYF | TGTGCCAGCAGCCCTCGTAGCGGGGGTTTCTACGAGCAGTACTTC
once | TRBJ2-1 | TRBV11-3 | TRBD1 | CASSLRQGRYGNEQFF | TGTGCCAGCAGCTTAAGACAGGGGAGATATGGGAATGAGCAGTTCTTC
NA | TRBJ2-7 | TRBV25-1 | TRBD1 | CASSESDRGLVHEQYF | TGTGCCAGCAGTGAATCCGACAGGGGGCTAGTCCACGAGCAGTACTTC
few | TRBJ2-2 | TRBV18 | TRBD1 | CASSRGGLNTGELFF | TGTGCCAGCTCCCGAGGGGGCTTGAACACCGGGGAGCTGTTTTTT
once | TRBJ2-3 | TRBV19 | TRBD2 | CASSISGGAVDTQYF | TGTGCCAGTAGTATAAGCGGGGGCGCGGTGGATACGCAGTATTTT
NA | TRBJ1-1 | TRBV7-2 | NA | CASSPPLGGRTEAFF | TGTGCCAGCAGCCCCCCCCTCGGGGGTCGAACTGAAGCTTTCTTT
NA | TRBJ2-5 | TRBV2 | TRBD2 | CASTQLAGYQETQYF | TGTGCCAGCACCCAACTAGCGGGGTACCAAGAGACCCAGTACTTC
NA | TRBJ1-6 | TRBV6-5 | TRBD1 | CASSYQGDRDSPLHF | TGTGCCAGCAGTTACCAAGGGGACAGGGACTCACCCCTCCACTTT
NA | TRBJ1-1 | TRBV29-1 | NA | CSVEMRETKAFF | TGCAGCGTTGAAATGAGGGAAACTAAAGCTTTCTTT
NA | TRBJ2-7 | TRBV7-8 | NA | CASRSPRGWSEQYF | TGTGCCAGCAGATCTCCGAGGGGGTGGAGCGAGCAGTACTTC
NA | TRBJ1-6 | TRBV11-2 | TRBD1 | CASSLPQGVNSPLHF | TGTGCCAGCAGCTTACCTCAGGGGGTTAATTCACCCCTCCACTTT
once | TRBJ2-6 | TRBV5-1 | NA | CASRSPNRQGANVLTF | TGCGCCAGCAGGTCCCCCAACAGGCAAGGGGCCAACGTCCTGACTTTC
NA | TRBJ2-5 | TRBV6-5 | TRBD1 | CASSYLRQGTQETQYF | TGTGCCAGCAGTTATTTGAGACAGGGCACCCAAGAGACCCAGTACTTC
NA | TRBJ2-1 | TRBV7-9 | TRBD2 | CASSLARQRAGGLLGEQFF | TGTGCCAGCAGCTTAGCGCGGCAGAGAGCGGGGGGCCTTCTCGGGGAGCAGTTCTTC